A selection of T cell receptor beta chains follows, all from one sample in a study of beta chain features in type 1 diabetes. Profiled with immunoSEQ multiplex PCR; TCRdb holds only in-frame clones, not every one. Altogether fewer than 250,000 clones are present, more than 9% being singletons, with the ten largest covering about 0.03%. Sequencing used naive CD4+ T cells from blood. These receptor sequences come from a woman younger than 35 in good health. Both conserved end residues are part of each CDR3. The order of the fields is clone size, D gene, V gene, J gene, CDR3 protein, CDR3 DNA. A D gene is named only where the DNA matches it firmly. The listing skips clone size in some rows; elsewhere it reads once, few, many or a size class.

few	.	TRBV6-6	TRBJ1-1	CASSYSTGNTEAFF	TGTGCCAGCAGTTACTCGACAGGGAACACTGAAGCTTTCTTT
few	.	TRBV10-3	TRBJ2-5	CAITERGALSQETQYF	TGTGCCATCACCGAACGGGGGGCCCTCTCCCAAGAGACCCAGTACTTC
.	.	TRBV18	TRBJ1-3	CASSPAGGAGNTIYF	TGTGCCAGCTCCCCAGCCGGGGGTGCAGGAAACACCATATATTTT
.	TRBD2	TRBV10-3	TRBJ2-1	CATGGLADNEQFF	TGTGCCACGGGGGGACTAGCGGACAATGAGCAGTTCTTC
few	TRBD1	TRBV7-9	TRBJ2-3	CASSLDRGTVPDTQYF	TGTGCCAGCAGCTTAGATCGAGGGACAGTTCCAGATACGCAGTATTTT
.	TRBD1	TRBV10-3	TRBJ2-7	CAIRDGTGGYEQYF	TGTGCCATCAGGGATGGGACAGGTGGCTACGAGCAGTACTTC
.	TRBD1	TRBV6-5	TRBJ2-7	CASSGTGVQYF	TGTGCCAGCTCCGGGACAGGGGTGCAGTACTTC
.	.	TRBV5-1	TRBJ1-1	CASSLEAGLNTEAFF	TGCGCCAGCAGCTTGGAGGCAGGGCTGAACACTGAAGCTTTCTTT
.	TRBD2	TRBV7-9	TRBJ2-1	CASTPITTSGRSSYNEQFF	TGTGCCAGCACCCCCATTACAACTAGCGGGAGGTCCTCCTACAATGAGCAGTTCTTC
.	TRBD2	TRBV19	TRBJ2-5	CASSIAGTSGAETQYF	TGTGCCAGTAGTATAGCGGGGACTAGCGGGGCGGAGACCCAGTACTTC
few	TRBD2	TRBV27	TRBJ2-3	CASSLWATSGRPDTQYF	TGTGCCAGCAGTTTATGGGCGACTAGCGGGAGGCCCGATACGCAGTATTTT
.	TRBD1	TRBV7-8	TRBJ1-5	CASSLSQGDQPQHF	TGTGCCAGCAGCTTAAGTCAGGGGGATCAGCCCCAGCATTTT
.	TRBD2	TRBV7-8	TRBJ2-7	CASSLRAGALYEQYF	TGTGCCAGCAGCCTCCGGGCGGGAGCTCTCTACGAGCAGTACTTC
few	TRBD2	TRBV28	TRBJ2-3	CASITSGGSDTQYF	TGTGCCAGCATCACTAGCGGGGGGTCAGATACGCAGTATTTT
few	.	TRBV9	TRBJ1-3	CASSVVNGNTIYF	TGTGCCAGCAGCGTAGTTAATGGAAACACCATATATTTT
few	TRBD1	TRBV9	TRBJ2-3	CASSKSGGKSTDTQYF	TGTGCCAGCAGCAAGTCAGGGGGCAAGAGCACAGATACGCAGTATTTT
many	.	TRBV23-1	TRBJ1-5	CASSQGGGVRQPQHF	TGCGCCAGCAGTCAAGGGGGGGGCGTACGGCAGCCCCAGCATTTT
.	.	TRBV18	TRBJ2-5	CASSHAESFRETQYF	TGTGCCAGCTCCCACGCGGAGTCTTTCCGTGAGACCCAGTACTTC
few	TRBD1	TRBV30	TRBJ1-4	CAWSYNRGRVGNEKLFF	TGTGCCTGGAGTTACAACAGGGGGCGCGTCGGAAATGAAAAACTGTTTTTT
.	TRBD1	TRBV5-1	TRBJ2-1	CASSSTRQGTGNEQFF	TGCGCCAGCAGCTCGACCCGACAGGGGACGGGGAATGAGCAGTTCTTC
many	.	TRBV7-9	TRBJ1-4	CASSLVSGIKEKLFF	TGTGCCAGCAGCTTAGTTTCCGGGATCAAGGAAAAACTGTTTTTT
.	.	TRBV18	TRBJ2-7	CASSLTGTQTYEQYF	TGTGCCAGCTCACTGACCGGGACACAAACCTACGAGCAGTACTTC
.	TRBD1	TRBV19	TRBJ2-2	CASSIAQGFGELFF	TGTGCCAGTAGTATTGCACAGGGGTTCGGGGAGCTGTTTTTT
few	TRBD1	TRBV18	TRBJ2-1	CASSPLGQGDNEQFF	TGTGCCAGCTCACCCTTGGGACAGGGAGACAATGAGCAGTTCTTC
many	.	TRBV29-1	TRBJ1-1	CSVQATAEAFF	TGCAGCGTTCAAGCTACAGCCGAAGCTTTCTTT
few	.	TRBV30	TRBJ2-7	CAWSGQGTYEQYF	TGTGCCTGGAGTGGGCAGGGGACCTACGAGCAGTACTTC
once	.	TRBV25-1	TRBJ2-7	CASSEYGGHNEQYF	TGTGCCAGCAGTGAATATGGGGGCCACAACGAGCAGTACTTC
many	.	TRBV4-2	TRBJ2-3	CASSQDRSDTQYF	TGTGCCAGCAGCCAAGACCGTTCAGATACGCAGTATTTT
.	TRBD2	TRBV7-3	TRBJ2-3	CASSPKRGDTQYF	TGTGCCAGCAGCCCTAAGCGGGGCGATACGCAGTATTTT
few	TRBD1	TRBV2	TRBJ1-2	CATRDRVYGYTF	TGTGCCACCCGGGACAGGGTTTATGGCTACACCTTC
few	.	TRBV5-1	TRBJ1-1	CASSLAPRENTEAFF	TGCGCCAGCAGCTTGGCCCCCCGGGAGAACACTGAAGCTTTCTTT
.	.	TRBV10-3	TRBJ1-5	CAINGQSSQPQHF	TGTGCCATCAATGGACAGTCTAGTCAGCCCCAGCATTTT
few	TRBD2	TRBV13	TRBJ2-2	CASSPGLDPTNTGELFF	TGTGCCAGCAGCCCCGGACTAGACCCAACGAACACCGGGGAGCTGTTTTTT
few	.	TRBV11-1	TRBJ2-2	CASSQDRTNTGELFF	TGTGCCAGCAGCCAGGACAGAACGAACACCGGGGAGCTGTTTTTT
few	TRBD1	TRBV19	TRBJ1-5	CASSIRGAGQPQHF	TGTGCCAGTAGTATCAGGGGGGCAGGCCAGCCCCAGCATTTT
.	.	TRBV27	TRBJ2-7	CASSPTYEQYF	TGTGCCAGCAGCCCAACTTACGAGCAGTACTTC
.	.	TRBV11-2	TRBJ1-5	CASSSTGYQPQHF	TGTGCCAGCAGCTCTACAGGGTATCAGCCCCAGCATTTT
.	TRBD1	TRBV5-4	TRBJ2-7	CASSFGDRAYEQYF	TGTGCCAGCAGCTTCGGGGACAGGGCCTACGAGCAGTACTTC